The sequence of this TCR beta chain was determined in a study of T cells in localized non-small cell lung cancer. Study-wide findings and caveats: Without multi-region sequencing, intratumor heterogeneity could not be excluded. Uninvolved neighboring lung showed the greatest T cell clonality, exceeding tumor. Within adjacent lung there appeared a median approximately 58 of the top 100 tumor clones. Density of T cells in blood, when higher, went with longer overall survival.

The method was immunoSEQ multiplex PCR; TCRdb's version includes in-frame clones alone and lacks a portion of them. Among about 33,000 clones listed, 92% were seen once. About this clone: The antigen remains unidentified.

V was clipped by 2 bases and J by 5 bases; unmatched bases: 3. This CDR3 region has 14 residues. CDR1 SNHLY and CDR2 FYNNEI come from the germline V gene. The starting material was peripheral blood, obtained before any cancer treatment. The V gene is TRBV2, the J gene TRBJ2-3; 8 nucleotides agree with TRBD1. This receptor was taken from a female donor older than 55 with stage I lung adenocarcinoma. The CDR3 DNA sequence: TGTGCCAGCAGTGAACAGGGGGCCGTAGATACGCAGTATTTT. Translation: CASSEQGAVDTQYF.